This is a list of T cell receptor beta chains from one sample in a study of patients and donors after allogeneic stem cell transplantation. MiXCR, run by TCRdb on the RT-PCR reads, gives a single entry per CDR3 protein. The sample has about 400,000 distinct CDR3 sequences, 16% seen once. Input material: blood, either unsorted or a sorted T cell fraction (not recorded which). Every receptor here comes from a human donor who was either an allogeneic HSCT recipient or a stem cell or donor lymphocyte infusion donor (not recorded which). It is not recorded whose cells these are; they may come from a transplant donor. Both conserved end residues are part of each CDR3. Clone size is given for some rows only: seen once, a few or many times, or a class if the clone is expanded.

TRBV5-6,-,TRBJ1-1,CASSLWQGARGAVFEAFF
TRBV6-2/TRBV6-3,-,TRBJ2-7,CASSPAATNEQYF
TRBV3-1,many,TRBJ2-3,CASSQLDTQYF
TRBV6-2/TRBV6-3,few,TRBJ2-2,CASSYSRAGVNTGELFF
TRBV20-1,many,TRBJ1-5,CSARAPPWTGGFLNQPQHF
TRBV6-1,few,TRBJ2-7,CASSVLVGDEQYF
TRBV20-1,-,TRBJ2-2,CSARVAGGGTGELFF
TRBV3-1,once,TRBJ2-7,CASSRRAGRGVEQYF
TRBV27,many,TRBJ2-2,CASSLVIGELFF
TRBV3-1,few,TRBJ1-2,CASSQDRIRGPNGYTF
TRBV24-1,-,TRBJ2-2,CATSDSGLAGAGELFF
TRBV5-1,many,TRBJ2-1,CASSTSGSSYNEQFF
TRBV6-1,few,TRBJ1-2,CASRSNFGTDGYTF
TRBV7-2,few,TRBJ1-5,CASSLRSGDQPQHF
TRBV5-6,-,TRBJ2-7,CASRAAQGYEQYF
TRBV20-1,few,TRBJ2-3,CSAGPGQGIRGDTQYF
TRBV27,-,TRBJ2-1,CASTPKGIRGGRGNEQFF
TRBV18,-,TRBJ2-3,CASSPGDYTDTQYF
TRBV7-3,-,TRBJ1-1,CASSSPRPLNTEAFF
TRBV20-1,-,TRBJ2-7,CSARDLYTPLYEQYF
TRBV28,few,TRBJ2-5,CASSFRGRGRKQETQYF
TRBV11-3,few,TRBJ1-1,CASSFRALVSTEAFF
TRBV24-1,-,TRBJ2-5,CATSDRGGRSETQYF
TRBV9,-,TRBJ2-7,CASSVGGLAGQLGYEQYF
TRBV7-9,-,TRBJ1-3,CASSLGNSGNTIYF
TRBV6-5,many,TRBJ1-1,CASSYSWGTNTEAFF
TRBV25-1,-,TRBJ2-1,CASSRGQGRGEQFF